These T cell receptor beta chains were read from a single sample in a study of PD-1 blockade in classical Hodgkin lymphoma. Repertoires were generated with immunoSEQ multiplex PCR, while TCRdb's copy carries only in-frame clones and drops some. Of about 90,000 clones listed, 65% to 85% are singletons. Sequenced material: peripheral blood mononuclear cells (PBMCs), taken before the fourth cycle of nivolumab. These receptors were obtained from a human donor with classical Hodgkin lymphoma. Both conserved end residues are part of each CDR3. A D gene is named only where the DNA matches it firmly. Size tells how often a clone was seen (once, few, many) or the class of an expanded clone, and some rows leave it out.

NA | NA | TRBJ2-3 | TRBV19 | CASRTDPTDTQYF | TGTGCCAGTAGAACTGACCCAACAGATACGCAGTATTTT
NA | TRBD1 | TRBJ1-5 | TRBV19 | CASSSRDRGRGQPQHF | TGTGCCAGTAGTAGCCGAGACAGGGGGCGTGGGCAGCCCCAGCATTTT
NA | TRBD1 | TRBJ2-5 | TRBV9 | CASSVAPGQGRETQYF | TGTGCCAGCAGCGTAGCGCCCGGACAGGGACGGGAGACCCAGTACTTC
NA | NA | TRBJ2-2 | TRBV30 | CAWSPGASGELFF | TGTGCCTGGTCCCCGGGGGCGTCCGGGGAGCTGTTTTTT
NA | NA | TRBJ2-1 | TRBV5-4 | CASGGPEQFF | TGTGCCAGCGGCGGGCCTGAGCAGTTCTTC
NA | NA | TRBJ1-2 | TRBV28 | CASTVTPYGYTF | TGTGCCAGCACGGTCACACCTTATGGCTACACCTTC
once | NA | TRBJ1-1 | TRBV19 | CASTTDKGTEAFF | TGTGCCAGTACTACCGACAAAGGCACTGAAGCTTTCTTT
once | TRBD2 | TRBJ2-7 | TRBV9 | CASSLGLAGYSYEQYF | TGTGCCAGCAGCCTCGGCCTAGCGGGGTACTCCTACGAGCAGTACTTC
NA | NA | TRBJ2-3 | TRBV29-1 | CSVSGGTDTQYF | TGCAGCGTTAGTGGAGGCACAGATACGCAGTATTTT
NA | NA | TRBJ2-7 | TRBV2 | CASGGWGYEQYF | TGTGCCAGCGGAGGATGGGGCTACGAGCAGTACTTC
NA | NA | TRBJ2-1 | TRBV4-2 | CASSQAPGVSSYNEQFF | TGTGCCAGCAGCCAAGCTCCCGGGGTTAGCTCCTACAATGAGCAGTTCTTC
NA | TRBD1 | TRBJ2-1 | TRBV30 | CAWMGRGQGLMPRYGNEQFF | TGTGCCTGGATGGGGCGGGGACAGGGTTTAATGCCGAGGTACGGAAATGAGCAGTTCTTC
NA | NA | TRBJ2-3 | TRBV7-3 | CASSLKGGGADTQYF | TGTGCCAGCAGCTTAAAAGGAGGAGGGGCAGATACGCAGTATTTT
NA | NA | TRBJ2-1 | TRBV6-5 | CASSFGLNNEQFF | TGTGCCAGCAGTTTCGGACTGAACAATGAGCAGTTCTTC
NA | TRBD2 | TRBJ2-3 | TRBV18 | CASSTSPTDTQYF | TGTGCCAGCTCGACTAGCCCCACAGATACGCAGTATTTT
NA | TRBD1 | TRBJ2-7 | TRBV27 | CASSLIGTGMDEQYF | TGTGCCAGCAGTTTAATTGGGACAGGGATGGACGAGCAGTACTTC
NA | NA | TRBJ2-7 | TRBV6-1 | CASSARTVTYEQYF | TGTGCCAGCAGTGCGAGGACGGTTACCTACGAGCAGTACTTC
NA | NA | TRBJ2-5 | TRBV2 | CASSEGRGETQYF | TGTGCCAGCAGTGAGGGCCGTGGAGAGACCCAGTACTTC
NA | TRBD1 | TRBJ1-2 | TRBV11-2 | CASSLAPLPWQGDGYTF | TGTGCCAGCAGCTTAGCCCCACTCCCGTGGCAGGGGGATGGCTACACCTTC
NA | NA | TRBJ2-7 | TRBV2 | CASGQYEQYF | TGTGCCAGTGGTCAATACGAGCAGTACTTC
NA | NA | TRBJ2-1 | TRBV7-2 | CASSLSGQYYNEQFF | TGTGCCAGCAGCTTATCAGGACAGTATTACAATGAGCAGTTCTTC
NA | TRBD2 | TRBJ2-1 | TRBV5-4 | CASSPRLAGGPYNEQFF | TGTGCCAGCAGCCCTAGACTAGCGGGAGGGCCTTACAATGAGCAGTTCTTC
NA | TRBD2 | TRBJ2-3 | TRBV11-2 | CASSSSAGSKTDTQYF | TGTGCCAGCAGCTCCTCAGCGGGAAGCAAAACAGATACGCAGTATTTT
NA | TRBD2 | TRBJ2-2 | TRBV11-2 | CASSLARTSGRAGELFF | TGTGCCAGCAGCTTAGCGAGGACTAGCGGGAGGGCCGGGGAGCTGTTTTTT
NA | NA | TRBJ2-5 | TRBV7-6 | CASSVAWDQETQYF | TGTGCCAGCAGCGTCGCGTGGGATCAAGAGACCCAGTACTTC
NA | TRBD1 | TRBJ1-1 | TRBV7-9 | CASSLGSGQGSFGAFF | TGTGCCAGCAGCTTAGGTTCGGGACAGGGGTCCTTCGGGGCTTTCTTT
few | TRBD2 | TRBJ2-1 | TRBV25-1 | CASSESSGRINEQFF | TGTGCCAGCAGTGAATCTAGCGGGAGAATAAATGAGCAGTTCTTC
NA | NA | TRBJ2-1 | TRBV4-3 | CASSQHRDPEFF | TGCGCCAGCAGCCAACACCGGGACCCGGAGTTCTTC
NA | NA | TRBJ1-5 | TRBV10-3 | CAISDGRRSNQPQHF | TGTGCCATCAGTGACGGACGGAGGTCAAATCAGCCCCAGCATTTT
NA | NA | TRBJ2-1 | TRBV11-3 | CASAGRENEQFF | TGTGCCAGCGCGGGTCGGGAGAACGAGCAGTTCTTC
NA | NA | TRBJ2-2 | TRBV19 | CASKSGGIRAFTGELFF | TGTGCCAGTAAATCGGGCGGAATCAGGGCGTTCACCGGGGAGCTGTTTTTT
NA | TRBD2 | TRBJ2-1 | TRBV10-3 | CAISEREGPSEQFF | TGTGCCATCAGTGAGCGGGAGGGGCCGAGTGAGCAGTTCTTC
NA | TRBD1 | TRBJ2-5 | TRBV5-6 | CASSRTGQETQYF | TGTGCCAGCAGCCGGACAGGACAAGAGACCCAGTACTTC
few | TRBD2 | TRBJ2-5 | TRBV11-2 | CASSLKKAGGTYF | TGTGCCAGCAGTTTAAAAAAAGCGGGAGGGACTTACTTC
NA | TRBD1 | TRBJ1-1 | TRBV5-1 | CASRKDRVGEDTEAFF | TGCGCCAGCAGGAAGGACAGGGTGGGAGAGGACACTGAAGCTTTCTTT
NA | NA | TRBJ2-1 | TRBV6-6 | CASNWGNEQFF | TGTGCCAGCAATTGGGGGAATGAGCAGTTCTTC